The clone carrying this T cell receptor beta chain showed up just once. This entry belongs to a study of T cell responses to AZD1222 COVID-19 vaccine. Looked up from germline, CDR1 is LNHNV and CDR2 is YYDKDF (reference sequence). The CDR3 length is 20 residues. V gave up 0 bases and J gave up 0 bases, with 23 bases separating them. Only in-frame clones appear in the TCRdb table, and some are missing; sequencing was by immunoSEQ multiplex PCR. The table includes around 140,000 clones, approximately 94% detected once. Specimen: peripheral blood, collected on day 0 of AZD1222 vaccination. This sequence was found in an adult in good health. This chain joins TRBV15 and TRBJ1-2, with D perhaps matching TRBD1 (6 bases). CDR3 sequence: CATSRDLSGTPGPPNYGYTF. The CDR3 DNA follows: TGTGCCACCAGCAGAGATCTAAGTGGGACACCCGGCCCTCCTAACTATGGCTACACCTTC.